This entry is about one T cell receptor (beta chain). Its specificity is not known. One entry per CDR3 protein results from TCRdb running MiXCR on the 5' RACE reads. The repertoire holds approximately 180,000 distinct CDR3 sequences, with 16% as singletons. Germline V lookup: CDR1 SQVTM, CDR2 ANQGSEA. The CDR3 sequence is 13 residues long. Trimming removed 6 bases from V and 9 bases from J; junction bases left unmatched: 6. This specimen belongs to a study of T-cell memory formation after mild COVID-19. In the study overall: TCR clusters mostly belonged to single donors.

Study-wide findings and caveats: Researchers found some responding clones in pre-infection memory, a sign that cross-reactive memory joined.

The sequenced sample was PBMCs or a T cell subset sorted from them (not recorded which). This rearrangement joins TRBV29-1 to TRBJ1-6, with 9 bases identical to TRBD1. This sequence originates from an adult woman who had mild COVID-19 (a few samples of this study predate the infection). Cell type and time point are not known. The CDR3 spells CSVGTGSGSPLHF. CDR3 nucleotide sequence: TGCAGCGTGGGGACAGGGTCGGGTTCACCCCTCCACTTT.